The rows below give T cell receptor beta chains drawn from one sample of a study of cytomegalovirus exposure and HLA in healthy donors. Here immunoSEQ multiplex PCR was the method, and the copy in TCRdb shows in-frame clones only, minus some. Reported are roughly 100,000 clones; the ten largest clones contain 3% to 3.5%. The sequenced sample consisted of PBMCs. These receptors all come from a young woman in good health and CMV-seronegative. Each CDR3 is given with its conserved first and last residue. Each record gives: V gene, D gene, J gene, CDR3 protein, CDR3 DNA. A D gene is named only where the DNA matches it firmly.

v_gene: TRBV7-3
d_gene: TRBD2
j_gene: TRBJ2-7
CDR3aa: CASSPGGVNYEQYF
CDR3nt: TGTGCCAGCAGCCCGGGGGGGGTGAATTACGAGCAGTACTTC

v_gene: TRBV28
d_gene: NA
j_gene: TRBJ1-2
CDR3aa: CASTRPRGDYGYTF
CDR3nt: TGTGCCAGCACCCGCCCCAGGGGAGACTATGGCTACACCTTC

v_gene: TRBV7-2
d_gene: NA
j_gene: TRBJ2-3
CDR3aa: CASSVTGPDTQYF
CDR3nt: TGTGCCAGCAGCGTAACAGGGCCAGATACGCAGTATTTT

v_gene: TRBV28
d_gene: TRBD2
j_gene: TRBJ2-2
CDR3aa: CASSPSGRGTGELFF
CDR3nt: TGTGCCAGCAGCCCAAGCGGGAGGGGCACCGGGGAGCTGTTTTTT

v_gene: TRBV19
d_gene: NA
j_gene: TRBJ1-4
CDR3aa: CASSVDKFEKLFF
CDR3nt: TGTGCCAGTAGTGTCGACAAATTTGAAAAACTGTTTTTT

v_gene: TRBV11-3
d_gene: TRBD2
j_gene: TRBJ2-1
CDR3aa: CASSLDGLAGYNEQFF
CDR3nt: TGTGCCAGCAGCTTAGATGGACTAGCGGGATACAATGAGCAGTTCTTC

v_gene: TRBV28
d_gene: TRBD1
j_gene: TRBJ1-3
CDR3aa: CASRQPGQPSSGNTIYF
CDR3nt: TGTGCCAGCAGGCAGCCGGGACAGCCTTCCTCTGGAAACACCATATATTTT

v_gene: TRBV7-6
d_gene: TRBD1
j_gene: TRBJ1-3
CDR3aa: CASSRDRGRYTIYF
CDR3nt: TGTGCCAGCAGCCGTGACAGGGGACGATACACCATATATTTT

v_gene: TRBV5-1
d_gene: TRBD2
j_gene: TRBJ2-2
CDR3aa: CASSLPGGGELFF
CDR3nt: TGCGCCAGCAGCCTTCCGGGGGGCGGGGAGCTGTTTTTT

v_gene: TRBV15
d_gene: NA
j_gene: TRBJ1-1
CDR3aa: CATSRAGLMSGTEAFF
CDR3nt: TGTGCCACCAGCAGAGCGGGACTGATGTCAGGCACTGAAGCTTTCTTT

v_gene: TRBV28
d_gene: NA
j_gene: TRBJ1-1
CDR3aa: CASSSNRVGKTEAFF
CDR3nt: TGTGCCAGCAGTTCGAACAGGGTAGGAAAAACTGAAGCTTTCTTT

v_gene: TRBV11-2
d_gene: TRBD2
j_gene: TRBJ2-1
CDR3aa: CASSFRGLAGLYNEQFF
CDR3nt: TGTGCCAGCAGCTTTCGGGGACTAGCGGGACTCTACAATGAGCAGTTCTTC

v_gene: TRBV6-6
d_gene: NA
j_gene: TRBJ1-4
CDR3aa: CASSYIRGGANEKLFF
CDR3nt: TGTGCCAGCAGTTACATTCGGGGCGGGGCTAATGAAAAACTGTTTTTT

v_gene: TRBV7-9
d_gene: NA
j_gene: TRBJ1-4
CDR3aa: CASSLELEKLFF
CDR3nt: TGTGCCAGCAGCTTAGAGCTCGAAAAACTGTTTTTT

v_gene: TRBV5-4
d_gene: TRBD1
j_gene: TRBJ2-3
CDR3aa: CASSAGTGGYTDTQYF
CDR3nt: TGTGCCAGCAGCGCTGGGACAGGGGGGTACACAGATACGCAGTATTTT

v_gene: TRBV11-3
d_gene: NA
j_gene: TRBJ2-7
CDR3aa: CASSPQSQAAEQYF
CDR3nt: TGTGCCAGCAGCCCCCAGAGCCAGGCTGCCGAGCAGTACTTC

v_gene: TRBV7-3
d_gene: TRBD1
j_gene: TRBJ2-7
CDR3aa: CASSPGTGGKSEQYF
CDR3nt: TGTGCCAGCAGCCCCGGGACAGGGGGCAAGAGCGAGCAGTACTTC

v_gene: TRBV5-6
d_gene: TRBD1
j_gene: TRBJ2-7
CDR3aa: CASRLYRGRNEQYF
CDR3nt: TGTGCCAGCCGTCTTTACAGGGGGAGGAACGAGCAGTACTTC

v_gene: TRBV28
d_gene: NA
j_gene: TRBJ2-7
CDR3aa: CASNLSDGYGVYEQYF
CDR3nt: TGTGCCAGCAATTTATCCGACGGCTACGGGGTCTACGAGCAGTACTTC

v_gene: TRBV2
d_gene: NA
j_gene: TRBJ2-5
CDR3aa: CASTLGLLRLETQYF
CDR3nt: TGTGCCAGCACCTTGGGACTGCTACGATTAGAGACCCAGTACTTC

v_gene: TRBV6-5
d_gene: TRBD1
j_gene: TRBJ1-2
CDR3aa: CASSYAIDRVGYGYTF
CDR3nt: TGTGCCAGCAGTTACGCCATCGACAGGGTTGGCTATGGCTACACCTTC

v_gene: TRBV30
d_gene: TRBD1
j_gene: TRBJ1-1
CDR3aa: CAWSLRGRFAEAFF
CDR3nt: TGTGCCTGGAGTCTCAGGGGGCGGTTTGCTGAAGCTTTCTTT

v_gene: TRBV7-2
d_gene: TRBD2
j_gene: TRBJ2-1
CDR3aa: CASSFIAGDREQFF
CDR3nt: TGTGCCAGCAGCTTTATAGCGGGAGATCGCGAGCAGTTCTTC

v_gene: TRBV5-6
d_gene: NA
j_gene: TRBJ2-7
CDR3aa: CATSPRQHYEQYF
CDR3nt: TGTGCCACCTCACCGAGACAGCACTACGAGCAGTACTTC

v_gene: TRBV5-4
d_gene: TRBD2
j_gene: TRBJ2-1
CDR3aa: CASSRGGLAGGPYNEQFF
CDR3nt: TGTGCCAGCAGCCGCGGGGGGCTAGCGGGGGGGCCTTACAATGAGCAGTTCTTC

v_gene: TRBV5-1
d_gene: NA
j_gene: TRBJ1-3
CDR3aa: CASSLGAGAGNTIYF
CDR3nt: TGCGCCAGCAGCTTGGGCGCCGGGGCTGGAAACACCATATATTTT

v_gene: TRBV15
d_gene: TRBD1
j_gene: TRBJ2-1
CDR3aa: CATSRVPGQPLSYNEQFF
CDR3nt: TGTGCCACCAGCAGAGTCCCGGGACAGCCACTCTCCTACAATGAGCAGTTCTTC

v_gene: TRBV27
d_gene: NA
j_gene: TRBJ1-2
CDR3aa: CASSLTMNVAYGYTF
CDR3nt: TGTGCCAGCAGTTTAACCATGAACGTGGCTTATGGCTACACCTTC